In its sample, the clone carrying this TCR beta chain was seen a few times. This sample was taken from a study of blood T cell repertoires in COVID-19. The wider study: Whether acute or convalescent, the COVID-19 samples came from the United States, Italy and Spain.

The germline V gene has CDR1 SGDLS and CDR2 YYNGEE. J gave up 5 bases and V 3 bases, and 4 bases lay outside the gene matches. The length of the CDR3 is 13 residues. TCRdb's table, derived via immunoSEQ multiplex PCR, lists solely in-frame clones and lacks some. The profile shows about 21,000 clones, around 80% of them singletons. This TCR was recovered from a man aged 60-69 years with active COVID-19. The V and J genes are TRBV9 and TRBJ1-2; 7 bases agree with TRBD1. Specimen: peripheral blood. In nucleotides, the CDR3 is TGTGCCAGCAGCGGACAGGGTGCGTATGGCTACACCTTC. This gives the protein CASSGQGAYGYTF.